The 28 T cell receptor beta chains listed next were all sequenced from one sample in a study of T cell responses to AZD1222 COVID-19 vaccine. Repertoires were generated with immunoSEQ multiplex PCR, while TCRdb's copy carries only in-frame clones and drops some. The sample has some 80,000 clones, about nine tenths seen once. Specimen: peripheral blood, collected 28 days after the second dose of the MenACWY control vaccine. These receptors all stem from an adult who received the MenACWY meningococcal vaccine as a control.

This sequence joins TRBV2 and TRBJ2-1, with 14 bases fitting TRBD2. V lost 4 bases to trimming and J lost 6 bases; unmatched junction nucleotides: 5. Per the germline V gene, CDR1 is SNHLY and CDR2 is FYNNEI. This CDR3 spans 16 amino acids. The CDR3 protein is CASSVGLAGGGNEQFF. CDR3 nucleotides: TGTGCCAGCAGTGTAGGACTAGCGGGGGGAGGCAATGAGCAGTTCTTC.

The chain couples TRBV21-1 to TRBJ2-7; the DNA was not used to check the table's D call, TRBD1. TRBV21-1 is marked as a pseudogene. The CDR3 consists of 15 residues. The CDR3 here is CAITRGQGGNYEQYF. Here the CDR3 DNA reads TGTGCCATCACCCGCGGACAGGGTGGGAATTACGAGCAGTACTTC.

The gene calls are TRBV19 and TRBJ1-2; D uncertain. Germline CDR1 is LNHDA and CDR2 is SQIVND (reference sequence). The ends were cut back, 7 bases at V and 5 bases at J, with 11 bases in the middle. The CDR3 covers 12 residues. The chain's CDR3 is CASTPPGYGYTF. The CDR3, as DNA: TGTGCCAGTACCCCCCCCGGTTATGGCTACACCTTC.

This chain uses TRBV7-6 with TRBJ1-1; D ambiguous. The V end lost 0 bases, the J end lost 3 bases, and 11 bases lay between the germline ends. Germline V CDR1 and CDR2: SGHVS, FNYEAQ. The CDR3 spans 15 residues. This chain's CDR3 is CASSLAWAADTEAFF. Written as DNA, the CDR3 is TGTGCCAGCAGCTTAGCATGGGCGGCGGACACTGAAGCTTTCTTT.

V and J are TRBV21-1 and TRBJ2-3. TRBV21-1 is recorded as a pseudogene. This CDR3 has 14 amino acids. The CDR3 region has the DNA TGTGCCAGCCCCCGGGGCGTCTGCACAGATACGCAGTATTTT. It encodes CASPRGVCTDTQYF.

The gene calls are TRBV2 and TRBJ2-1, with D possibly matching TRBD2 (5 bases). The CDR3 has 16 residues. Trimming took off 5 bases at V and 4 bases at J, with 18 bases between the two ends. Germline V gene data show CDR1 as SNHLY and CDR2 as FYNNEI. As DNA, the CDR3 is TGTGCCAGCAGTCGTGAGGCCGGGATGAGTTACAATGAGCAGTTCTTC. Its protein product is CASSREAGMSYNEQFF.

This clone was seen more than once but under ten times. The gene calls are TRBV6-6 and TRBJ1-5; 7 nucleotides agree with TRBD1. Looked up from germline, CDR1 is MNHNY and CDR2 is SVGAGI (reference sequence). After removal of 8 bases from V and 1 base from J, the junction contained 5 bases not matched to a gene. The CDR3 length is 14 residues. CDR3 loop: CASRGGMSNQPQHF. The DNA for the CDR3 is TGTGCCAGCCGAGGGGGCATGAGCAATCAGCCCCAGCATTTT.

The chain joins TRBV7-2 to TRBJ2-1; TRBD2 matches at 9 bases. V lost 4 bases, J lost 9 bases, and 4 bases stayed unmatched. This CDR3 is built from 13 residues. Germline V gene data show CDR1 as SGHTA and CDR2 as FQGNSA. DNA of the CDR3: TGTGCCAGCAGCTCAGGGACTAGCAGTGAGCAGTTCTTC. It specifies CASSSGTSSEQFF.

J is TRBJ1-1 and V is TRBV2, with D possibly matching TRBD1 (6 bases). The V and J ends lost 3 bases and 1 base respectively, with 9 bases between them. CDR1 and CDR2 (germline): SNHLY, FYNNEI. The CDR3 is 14 residues long. The CDR3 is CASSEGGQNTEAFF. In nucleotides, the CDR3 is TGTGCCAGCAGTGAGGGGGGACAGAACACTGAAGCTTTCTTT. The variable domain in full, with the rest retrieved from reference TRBV2 and TRBJ1-1, is EPEVTQTPSHQVTQMGQEVILRCVPISNHLYFYWYRQILGQKVEFLVSFYNNEISEKSEIFDDQFSVERPDGSNFTLKIRSTKLEDSAMYFCASSEGGQNTEAFFGQGTRLTVV.

This chain joins TRBV7-8 and TRBJ1-1; 9 bases are shared with TRBD1. J gave up 8 bases and V 5 bases, and 9 bases lay outside the gene matches. This CDR3 is built from 14 residues. CDR1 SGHVS and CDR2 FQNEAQ come from the germline V gene. CDR3: CASSLTGGSDEAFF. The DNA for the CDR3 is TGTGCCAGCAGCCTGACAGGGGGATCAGACGAAGCTTTCTTT.

This chain connects TRBV4-3 to TRBJ2-1; no firm D call. Germline lookup yields CDR1 LGHNA and CDR2 YSLEER. The V end was cut by 0 bases, the J end by 8 bases, with 20 bases between. The CDR3 has 17 residues. The CDR3 DNA follows: TGCGCCAGCAGCCAAGAATTCAGGCTAGGTGGGTGGGATGAGCAGTTCTTC. Translated, it gives CASSQEFRLGGWDEQFF.

This rearrangement joins TRBV28 to TRBJ1-5; D unresolved. The germline CDR1 and CDR2 sequences are MDHEN and SYDVKM. Trimming pared 6 bases from V and 0 bases from J, leaving 18 bases between. The CDR3 is 17 residues long. The chain's CDR3 is CASSTRGKVYSNQPQHF. In DNA, the CDR3 is TGTGCCAGCAGCACGCGAGGTAAGGTGTATAGCAATCAGCCCCAGCATTTT.

This rearrangement joins TRBV7-7 to TRBJ2-2, with D uncertain. V was trimmed by 3 bases and J by 0 bases, leaving 11 bases between them. The CDR3 covers 16 residues. The germline V gene has CDR1 SSHAT and CDR2 FNYEAQ (reference sequence). The CDR3 DNA reads as TGTGCCAGCAGCTTTGCAGAGATTGCGAACACCGGGGAGCTGTTTTTT. Encoded protein: CASSFAEIANTGELFF. The variable domain in full, with the rest retrieved from reference TRBV7-7 and TRBJ2-2, is GAGVSQSPRYKVTKRGQDVTLRCDPISSHATLYWYQQALGQGPEFLTYFNYEAQPDKSGLPSDRFSAERPEGSISTLTIQRTEQRDSAMYRCASSFAEIANTGELFFGEGSRLTVL.

This clone has at least ten counts. Other DNA sequences in the sample encode the same CDR3. In nucleotides, the CDR3 is TGTGCCAGCAGCGTCTCCCGAGGGGAGACCCAGTACTTC. Translation: CASSVSRGETQYF. The chain carries TRBV9 and TRBJ2-5, with D possibly being TRBD2 (5 bases). CDR1 SGDLS and CDR2 YYNGEE come from the germline V gene. V was shortened by 2 bases and J by 5 bases, with 10 bases between the two germline ends. The CDR3 is 13 amino acids.

The V gene is TRBV11-3, the J gene TRBJ2-1; TRBD2 aligns across 15 bases. This CDR3 comprises 15 residues. Germline CDR1 SGHNT, CDR2 YENEEA. V gave up 6 bases and J gave up 6 bases; unmatched junction bases: 3. The CDR3, as DNA: TGTGCCAGCAGTCCGGGACTAGCGGGGGGCAATGAGCAGTTCTTC. Its translation: CASSPGLAGGNEQFF.

The V and J genes are TRBV2 and TRBJ2-5; D is possibly TRBD1 (5 bases). This CDR3 comprises 13 residues. Germline V gene sequence: CDR1 SNHLY, CDR2 FYNNEI. Deletions cut 6 bases from V and 5 bases from J, with 13 bases between. This chain's CDR3 is CASSRPGLETQYF. The CDR3 DNA sequence: TGTGCCAGCAGCCGGCCAGGGTTGGAGACCCAGTACTTC.

The gene calls are TRBV5-1 and TRBJ2-7, with TRBD1 matching 8 bases. V gave up 3 bases and J gave up 2 bases; unmatched junction bases: 16. The germline V gene has CDR1 SGHRS and CDR2 YFSETQ. This CDR3 has 18 amino acids. CDR3 sequence (DNA): TGCGCCAGCAGCTCGGGTGGTAGCGCAGGGGGCCTTCCCTACGAGCAGTACTTC. Its translation is CASSSGGSAGGLPYEQYF.

In DNA, the CDR3 is TGTGCCTGGAACACAGGGAGAGGGAACTATGGCTACACCTTC. Its protein is CAWNTGRGNYGYTF. The rearrangement links TRBV30 to TRBJ1-2; D possibly corresponds to TRBD1 (6 bases). Germline-derived CDR1 and CDR2 are GTSNPN and SVGIG (reference sequence). V shed 4 bases and J shed 2 bases, with 14 bases lying between them. The CDR3 totals 14 residues.

The chain has TRBV7-3 and TRBJ2-1; 7 nucleotides align to TRBD1. CDR1 SGHTA and CDR2 FQGTGA come from the germline V gene. The CDR3 covers 15 residues. V shed 4 bases and J 0 bases; nucleotides not matched to a gene: 3. The CDR3 reads CASSSTGSSYNEQFF. The CDR3 bases are TGTGCCAGCAGCTCGACAGGGAGCTCCTACAATGAGCAGTTCTTC.

V gene TRBV4-2 combines with J gene TRBJ2-5, with D perhaps matching TRBD2 (6 bases). This CDR3 comprises 15 residues. The ends were cut back, 4 bases at V and 1 base at J, with 13 bases in the middle. The germline V gene encodes CDR1 LGHNA and CDR2 YNFKEQ. The CDR3 DNA reads TGTGCCAGCAGCCTACGCGGGACTCTCCAAGAGACCCAGTACTTC. Residues: CASSLRGTLQETQYF.

V gene TRBV5-6 combines with J gene TRBJ1-4, with D hard to call. The V end lost 6 bases, the J end lost 8 bases, and 14 bases lay between the germline ends. Germline V gene sequence: CDR1 SGHDT, CDR2 YYEEEE. CDR3 length: 13 residues. The CDR3 here is CASNTREAEKLFF. CDR3 DNA: TGTGCCAGCAACACCCGGGAAGCCGAAAAACTGTTTTTT. Drawing the rest from reference TRBV5-6 and TRBJ1-4, the complete variable domain is DAGVTQSPTHLIKTRGQQVTLRCSPKSGHDTVSWYQQALGQGPQFIFQYYEEEERQRGNFPDRFSGHQFPNYSSELNVNALLLGDSALYLCASNTREAEKLFFGSGTQLSVL.

The rearrangement uses TRBV6-2 or TRBV6-3 and TRBJ2-1, with 8 bases identical to TRBD2. Unmatched junction bases numbered 5, after V lost 6 bases and J lost 4 bases. The CDR3 loop spans 14 amino acids. The germline V gene encodes CDR1 MNHEY and CDR2 SVGEGT. DNA of the CDR3: TGTGCCAGCAGCGGCGGGGGGCTGTACAATGAGCAGTTCTTC. Residues: CASSGGGLYNEQFF.

This clone was observed a handful of times. The rearrangement joins TRBV6-5 to TRBJ1-2, with a weak D call TRBD1 (5 bases). The CDR3 totals 12 residues. V shed 6 bases and J shed 10 bases, with 15 bases lying between them. Germline assignment: CDR1 MNHEY and CDR2 SVGAGI. CDR3 protein: CASSLVGAPYTF. CDR3 nucleotides: TGTGCCAGCAGCCTCGTTGGGGCCCCCTACACCTTC.

The V and J genes are TRBV6-1 and TRBJ1-2; TRBD1 agrees at 7 bases. Per germline, CDR1 MNHNS and CDR2 SASEGT. V dropped 2 bases and J dropped 1; count of bases not matched to a gene: 7. CDR3 size: 16 residues. The CDR3 bases are TGTGCCAGCAGTGAAAGCCTGGGACAGCTTAACTATGGCTACACCTTC. This translates into CASSESLGQLNYGYTF.

The gene calls are TRBV5-6 and TRBJ1-5; D remains ambiguous. Germline V gene data show CDR1 as SGHDT and CDR2 as YYEEEE. V gave up 3 bases and J gave up 1 base, with 17 bases separating them. This CDR3 has 17 residues. The CDR3 DNA sequence: TGTGCCAGCAGCTCCCTCACTGCCGGCTTGAGCAATCAGCCCCAGCATTTT. It translates to CASSSLTAGLSNQPQHF.

The V and J genes are TRBV9 and TRBJ1-5; 9 bases are shared with TRBD1. With V trimmed by 4 bases and J by 5 bases, 7 bases remained unmatched. Germline-derived CDR1 and CDR2 are SGDLS and YYNGEE. The CDR3 runs to 15 residues. CDR3 bases: TGTGCCAGCAGCCAGGGACAGGGTGCCGATCAGCCCCAGCATTTT. Its translation: CASSQGQGADQPQHF.

CDR3 bases: TGTGCCAGCAGTGAACTAGCGGGGGACACCGGGGAGCTGTTTTTT. Its translation: CASSELAGDTGELFF. The J gene is TRBJ2-2, the V gene TRBV6-1, with TRBD2 matching over 10 bases. The CDR3 is 15 amino acids. Trimming at V came to 2 bases and at J to 3 bases, leaving 0 bases not matched to a gene. Germline V gives CDR1 MNHNS, CDR2 SASEGT.

This sequence joins TRBV5-5 and TRBJ2-3; D is uncertain. Germline assignment: CDR1 SGHKS and CDR2 YYEKEE (reference sequence). The CDR3 covers 15 residues. The V and J ends lost 2 bases and 2 bases respectively, with 12 bases between them. The CDR3 region is CASSLGPEVTDTQYF. CDR3 DNA: TGTGCCAGCAGCTTAGGACCCGAGGTCACAGATACGCAGTATTTT.